The 27 T cell receptor beta chains given below trace back to one sample, sequenced in a study of beta chain features in type 1 diabetes. The study reverse transcribed the entire isolated RNA, so it sequenced expressed TCRB transcripts. The assay was immunoSEQ multiplex PCR, and TCRdb's table has in-frame clones only and misses some. The sample includes a few hundred thousand clones, around a tenth of them seen just once. These receptors are not linked to any known antigen. Study observations and caveats: Type 1 diabetes patients showed a moderate but significant shortening of TCRB CDR3s in all four CD4+ subsets.

The sequencing sample was made of central memory CD4+ T cells from blood. Every receptor here comes from a man aged 30-40 years with type 1 diabetes.

The gene calls are TRBV28 and TRBJ2-7; TRBD2 aligns across 12 bases. V lost 1 base and J lost 0; bases outside the gene matches: 4. The CDR3 contains 17 residues. Germline V gene lookup returns CDR1 MDHEN and CDR2 SYDVKM. In nucleotides, the CDR3 is TGTGCCAGCAGTTTATCGAAACTAGCGGGAGGCTCCTACGAGCAGTACTTC. As protein: CASSLSKLAGGSYEQYF.

This chain links TRBV30 with TRBJ1-2, with a tentative D call TRBD1 (6 bases). CDR1 and CDR2 (germline): GTSNPN, SVGIG (reference sequence). The CDR3 has 14 amino acids. Trimming cost V 3 bases and J 4 bases, with 15 bases left between them. The CDR3 coding sequence is TGTGCCTGGAGACCCACAGGGCGGGTCTATGGCTACACCTTC. Translated, it gives CAWRPTGRVYGYTF.

This clone has only a few counts. V gene TRBV28 combines with J gene TRBJ1-2; a weak D match, TRBD1 (5 bases). This CDR3 spans 12 amino acids. Per the germline V gene, CDR1 is MDHEN and CDR2 is SYDVKM. V gave up 5 bases and J gave up 4 bases, with 8 bases separating them. CDR3 amino acids: CASSRGVYGYTF. In nucleotides, the CDR3 is TGTGCCAGCAGTCGAGGGGTCTATGGCTACACCTTC.

The V call is TRBV14, the J call TRBJ1-1; no reliable D call. Germline V gene lookup returns CDR1 SGHDN and CDR2 FVKESK. The V gene lost 1 base and the J gene lost 1 base, with 4 bases spanning the gap. CDR3 length: 13 residues. The CDR3 spells CASSQGRNTEAFF. The CDR3 region has the DNA TGTGCCAGCAGCCAAGGAAGGAACACTGAAGCTTTCTTT.

This chain uses TRBV19 with TRBJ2-5; D is undetermined. Between the trimmed V and J ends, which lost 3 bases and 2 bases, there was a span of 10 bases. The CDR3 has 14 amino acids. In germline, CDR1 is LNHDA, CDR2 SQIVND (reference sequence). The DNA of the CDR3 is TGTGCCAGTAGTATGGGCCTTAATCAAGAGACCCAGTACTTC. Its translation: CASSMGLNQETQYF. The variable domain in full, completed from reference TRBV19 and TRBJ2-5, reads DGGITQSPKYLFRKEGQNVTLSCEQNLNHDAMYWYRQDPGQGLRLIYYSQIVNDFQKGDIAEGYSVSREKKESFPLTVTSAQKNPTAFYLCASSMGLNQETQYFGPGTRLLVL.

The chain employs TRBV7-2 and TRBJ2-1, with a tentative D call TRBD2 (6 bases). Germline CDR1 and CDR2: SGHTA and FQGNSA. V was cut by 5 bases and J by 0 bases, with 14 bases left in between. The CDR3 has 16 residues. The CDR3 coding sequence is TGTGCCAGCAGCCACACACGGGAGTCCTCCTACAATGAGCAGTTCTTC. The encoded protein is CASSHTRESSYNEQFF.

This clone was detected a few times. The chain combines TRBV5-6 with TRBJ2-2, with D hard to call. The germline V and J ends were trimmed by 1 base and 6 bases, with 1 base remaining between them. The CDR3 is made up of 11 amino acids. CDR1 and CDR2 from the germline V gene are SGHDT and YYEEEE. The CDR3 DNA sequence: TGTGCCAGCAGCTTGTCCGGGGAGCTGTTTTTT. Its translation is CASSLSGELFF.

This chain connects TRBV6-1 to TRBJ1-1; perhaps TRBD1 as D (6 bases). Germline CDR1 MNHNS, CDR2 SASEGT. Trimming cost V 4 bases and J 1 base, with 13 bases left between them. The CDR3 sequence is 15 residues long. CDR3 protein: CASSVGGAGNTEAFF. DNA for the CDR3: TGTGCCAGCAGTGTTGGGGGCGCGGGGAACACTGAAGCTTTCTTT.

The chain couples TRBV19 to TRBJ2-3; D could derive from TRBD1 or TRBD2 (5 bases each). This CDR3 has 14 residues. Germline V CDR1 and CDR2: LNHDA, SQIVND (reference sequence). V gave up 6 bases and J gave up 3 bases, with 13 bases separating them. The CDR3 coding sequence is TGTGCCAGTAGGATCTCCGGGACGACAGATACGCAGTATTTT. Protein: CASRISGTTDTQYF.

The rearrangement links TRBV4-1 to TRBJ2-3; 12 nucleotides line up with TRBD2. V was clipped by 3 bases and J by 0 bases; unmatched bases: 10. Germline CDR1 reads MGHRA; CDR2 reads YSYEKL. The CDR3 runs to 19 residues. In DNA, the CDR3 is TGCGCCAGCAGCCAGCTGACAAGGACTAGCGGGAAAAGCACAGATACGCAGTATTTT. Its protein product is CASSQLTRTSGKSTDTQYF.

V is TRBV28 and J is TRBJ2-1; no definite D call. Germline CDR1 MDHEN, CDR2 SYDVKM. The CDR3 is 13 residues long. V lost 5 bases to trimming and J lost 7 bases, with 12 bases between them. The CDR3 is CASSLVVKNEQFF. The CDR3 bases are TGTGCCAGCAGTCTCGTCGTCAAAAATGAGCAGTTCTTC. Drawing the rest from reference TRBV28 and TRBJ2-1, the complete variable domain is DVKVTQSSRYLVKRTGEKVFLECVQDMDHENMFWYRQDPGLGLRLIYFSYDVKMKEKGDIPEGYSVSREKKERFSLILESASTNQTSMYLCASSLVVKNEQFFGPGTRLTVL.

This clone has more than one count but fewer than ten. The DNA of the CDR3 is TGTGCCAGCAGCTTAATGACAGGCGATACGCAGTATTTT. Translating gives CASSLMTGDTQYF. The genes are TRBV7-3 and TRBJ2-3; D is perhaps TRBD1 (6 bases). V lost 1 base and J lost 6, with 8 bases in between. The germline CDR1 and CDR2 sequences are SGHTA and FQGTGA. The CDR3 is made up of 13 amino acids.

The chain employs TRBV7-2 and TRBJ2-5, with TRBD2 as a possible D gene (5 bases). Trimming removed 3 bases at V and 4 bases at J, with 12 bases between. The CDR3 consists of 14 residues. Germline assignment: CDR1 SGHTA and CDR2 FQGNSA. CDR3 sequence (DNA): TGTGCCAGCAGCTTGGACTCCCAAGTAGAGACCCAGTACTTC. Translating gives CASSLDSQVETQYF.

This clone was recorded a few times. The chain couples TRBV28 to TRBJ1-2, with D possibly TRBD1 on 5 matching bases. The CDR3 contains 11 residues. V was trimmed by 8 bases and J by 14 bases, leaving 18 bases between them. Germline lookup yields CDR1 MDHEN and CDR2 SYDVKM. In nucleotides, the CDR3 is TGTGCCAGCGGACCCGTTTGGGGCTGGACCTTC. Translated, it gives CASGPVWGWTF.

The CDR3 DNA follows: TGTGCCAGCAGCTCTGCCGGGACAGGGGTTTTGATGGGCGAGCAGTACTTC. Translation: CASSSAGTGVLMGEQYF. The gene calls are TRBV11-3 and TRBJ2-7; TRBD1 agrees at 10 bases. CDR1 is SGHNT, CDR2 YENEEA, per germline. This CDR3 has 17 amino acids. The V gene end was trimmed by 4 bases and the J gene end by 6 bases; junction bases not matched to a gene: 15.

This clone was seen a handful of times. Written as DNA, the CDR3 is TGCGCCAGCAGCGAGGGCTTTTACACAGATACGCAGTATTTT. It is translated as CASSEGFYTDTQYF. The chain joins TRBV5-1 to TRBJ2-3; tentative D call: TRBD2 (5 bases). This CDR3 comprises 14 residues. V lost 4 bases, J lost 2 bases, and 11 bases lay in between. Germline-derived CDR1 and CDR2 are SGHRS and YFSETQ.

About this clone: The same CDR3 arises from other DNA sequences in this sample as well. The chain carries TRBV5-1 and TRBJ2-7; 7 positions match TRBD2. The J segment lost 2 bases and the V segment lost 7 bases, leaving 6 bases of the junction unmatched. This CDR3 is built from 13 residues. CDR1 is SGHRS, CDR2 YFSETQ, per germline. The CDR3, as DNA: TGCGCCAGCGCTTCGGGGGGAGCCTACGAGCAGTACTTC. This encodes CASASGGAYEQYF.

Note on this clone: It is likely a read error, because the conserved phenylalanine at the end of the CDR3 is missing. V is TRBV6-5 and J is TRBJ2-3; D call uncertain. The germline V gene encodes CDR1 MNHEY and CDR2 SVGAGI. The germline V and J ends were trimmed by 0 bases and 5 bases, with 12 bases remaining between them. The CDR3 has 15 residues. CDR3 loop: CASSYSPRMGDTQYS. CDR3 bases: TGTGCCAGCAGTTACTCTCCCCGCATGGGAGATACGCAGTATTCT.

This clone came up a few times. This chain connects TRBV7-2 to TRBJ1-5; perhaps TRBD1 as D (5 bases). This CDR3 has 17 amino acids. Trimming removed 5 bases at V and 2 bases at J, with 19 bases between. The V gene's germline CDR1 is SGHTA and CDR2 FQGNSA. The CDR3 loop is CASSPGTGGLGNQPQHF. The CDR3 DNA sequence: TGTGCCAGCAGCCCGGGGACCGGAGGATTGGGCAATCAGCCCCAGCATTTT.

The chain joins TRBV7-2 to TRBJ1-2; tentatively, D is TRBD1 (6 bases). V gave up 3 bases and J gave up 8 bases, with 19 bases separating them. The germline V gene has CDR1 SGHTA and CDR2 FQGNSA. The CDR3 runs 15 residues. This CDR3 reads CASSLQGSSTLGYTF. The CDR3 bases are TGTGCCAGCAGCTTGCAGGGGTCATCCACTTTAGGCTACACCTTC.

This clone has just a few counts. The chain joins TRBV28 to TRBJ1-2; possible D gene TRBD1, 6 bases. This CDR3 is built from 14 residues. CDR1 and CDR2 from the germline V gene are MDHEN and SYDVKM. V was shortened by 7 bases and J by 0 bases, with 12 bases between the two germline ends. This CDR3 is CASIGGQANYGYTF. In nucleotides, the CDR3 is TGTGCCAGCATTGGGGGGCAGGCTAACTATGGCTACACCTTC.

This clone turned up a few times. The chain has TRBV7-2 and TRBJ2-2; TRBD2 matches 8 bases. CDR1 and CDR2 (germline): SGHTA, FQGNSA. V shed 5 bases, J shed 5 bases, and the junction held 7 bases outside the gene matches. CDR3 length: 15 amino acids. This CDR3 is CASSPGRGTTGELFF. The CDR3 DNA reads as TGTGCCAGCAGCCCCGGGAGGGGGACGACCGGGGAGCTGTTTTTT.

This clone showed up many times. V usage is TRBV11-1 and J usage is TRBJ2-2, with a tentative D call TRBD2 (6 bases). Germline V CDR1 and CDR2: SGHAT, FQDESV (reference sequence). V dropped 3 bases and J dropped 3 bases, with 8 bases sitting between them. The CDR3 totals 14 residues. This CDR3 reads CASSLGTYTGELFF. The DNA of the CDR3 is TGTGCCAGCAGCTTGGGGACTTACACCGGGGAGCTGTTTTTT.

The J gene is TRBJ2-1, the V gene TRBV7-2; 10 bases are shared with TRBD1. Germline V CDR1 and CDR2: SGHTA, FQGNSA. The CDR3 runs 16 residues. V gave up 6 bases and J gave up 4 bases; unmatched junction bases: 9. DNA for the CDR3: TGTGCCAGCAGGGGGGCCGGGACAGGGGCATACAATGAGCAGTTCTTC. It encodes CASRGAGTGAYNEQFF. Using reference TRBV7-2 and TRBJ2-1 for the parts outside the CDR3, the full variable domain is GAGVSQSPSNKVTEKGKDVELRCDPISGHTALYWYRQSLGQGLEFLIYFQGNSAPDKSGLPSDRFSAERTGGSVSTLTIQRTQQEDSAVYLCASRGAGTGAYNEQFFGPGTRLTVL.

Turning to this clone: The sample carries other DNA sequences with the same CDR3. The CDR3, as DNA: TGTGCCAGCAGCTTAGAGTTGAACACTGAAGCTTTCTTT. Protein sequence: CASSLELNTEAFF. The chain employs TRBV7-2 and TRBJ1-1, with D uncertain. This CDR3 is built from 13 residues. The V end lost 1 base, the J end lost 0 bases, and 3 bases lay between the germline ends. Germline CDR1 reads SGHTA; CDR2 reads FQGNSA.

The gene calls are TRBV7-2 and TRBJ2-1; D is possibly TRBD1 or TRBD2 (5 bases each). Germline CDR1 and CDR2: SGHTA and FQGNSA. The CDR3 is made up of 15 amino acids. V lost 7 bases to trimming and J lost 9 bases, with 22 bases between them. The CDR3 here is CASTREGSGSGEQFF. As DNA, the CDR3 is TGTGCCAGCACCCGAGAAGGGTCAGGGAGTGGTGAGCAGTTCTTC. The complete variable domain, with remaining parts taken from reference TRBV7-2 and TRBJ2-1, reads GAGVSQSPSNKVTEKGKDVELRCDPISGHTALYWYRQSLGQGLEFLIYFQGNSAPDKSGLPSDRFSAERTGGSVSTLTIQRTQQEDSAVYLCASTREGSGSGEQFFGPGTRLTVL.

The chain combines TRBV14 with TRBJ2-3; 7 bases are a match to TRBD1. J was trimmed by 3 bases and V by 4 bases; bases with no gene match: 10. This CDR3 is built from 16 residues. CDR1 is SGHDN and CDR2 is FVKESK in the germline V gene. As DNA, the CDR3 is TGTGCCAGCAGCCGAATTCCGGGACAGACAACAGATACGCAGTATTTT. Its translation: CASSRIPGQTTDTQYF.